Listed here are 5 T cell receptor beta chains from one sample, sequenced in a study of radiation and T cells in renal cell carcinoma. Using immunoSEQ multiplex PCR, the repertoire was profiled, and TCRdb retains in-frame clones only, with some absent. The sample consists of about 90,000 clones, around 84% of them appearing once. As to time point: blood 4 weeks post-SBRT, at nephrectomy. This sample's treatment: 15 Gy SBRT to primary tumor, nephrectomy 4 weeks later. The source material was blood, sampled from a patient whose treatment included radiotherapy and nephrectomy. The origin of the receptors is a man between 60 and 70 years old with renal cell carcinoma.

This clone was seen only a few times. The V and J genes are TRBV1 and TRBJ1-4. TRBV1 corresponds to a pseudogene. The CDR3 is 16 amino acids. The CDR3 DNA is TGCACCAGCAGCCAATATACGATGAGAACTAATGAAAAACTGTTTTTT. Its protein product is CTSSQYTMRTNEKLFF.

The CDR3, as DNA: TGTGCCAGCAGCTTCAGACAGGGGCTTAGCACAGATACGCAGTATTTT. It yields the protein CASSFRQGLSTDTQYF. J is TRBJ2-3 and V is TRBV7-6; the match to TRBD1 covers 8 bases. J was trimmed by 0 bases and V by 3 bases; bases with no gene match: 5. The CDR3 runs to 16 residues. Per the germline V gene, CDR1 is SGHVS and CDR2 is FNYEAQ. Drawing the rest from reference TRBV7-6 and TRBJ2-3, the complete variable domain is GAGVSQSPRYKVTKRGQDVALRCDPISGHVSLYWYRQALGQGPEFLTYFNYEAQQDKSGLPNDRFSAERPEGSISTLTIQRTEQRDSAMYRCASSFRQGLSTDTQYFGPGTRLTVL.

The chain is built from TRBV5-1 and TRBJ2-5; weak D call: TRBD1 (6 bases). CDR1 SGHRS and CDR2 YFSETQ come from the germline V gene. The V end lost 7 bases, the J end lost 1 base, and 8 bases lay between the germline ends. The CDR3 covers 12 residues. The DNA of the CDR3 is TGCGCCAGCTACAGGGTCCAAGAGACCCAGTACTTC. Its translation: CASYRVQETQYF.

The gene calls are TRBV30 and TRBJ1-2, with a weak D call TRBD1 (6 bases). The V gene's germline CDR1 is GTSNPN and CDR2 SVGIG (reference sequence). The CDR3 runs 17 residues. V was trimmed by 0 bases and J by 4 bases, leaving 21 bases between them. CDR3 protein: CAWSVPTGQYGAYGYTF. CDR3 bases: TGTGCCTGGAGTGTACCCACTGGACAGTACGGGGCCTATGGCTACACCTTC.

CDR3 loop: CASSKQGAITLNTEAFF. The CDR3 bases are TGTGCCAGTAGTAAACAGGGGGCGATTACCTTGAACACTGAAGCTTTCTTT. The chain carries TRBV25-1 and TRBJ1-1, with TRBD1 identical over 9 bases. The CDR3 sequence is 17 residues long. Trimming at V came to 9 bases and at J to 0 bases, leaving 14 bases not matched to a gene. Germline CDR1 and CDR2: MGHDK and SYGVNS. Combining the CDR3 with reference TRBV25-1 and TRBJ1-1 gives the whole variable domain EADIYQTPRYLVIGTGKKITLECSQTMGHDKMYWYQQDPGMELHLIHYSYGVNSTEKGDLSSESTVSRIRTEHFPLTLESARPSHTSQYLCASSKQGAITLNTEAFFGQGTRLTVV.